A selection of T cell receptor beta chains follows, all from one sample in a study of blood T cell repertoires in COVID-19. The assay was immunoSEQ multiplex PCR, and TCRdb's table has in-frame clones only and misses some. The sample shows roughly 250,000 clones, approximately 91% of them seen only once. Specimen: peripheral blood. All receptors derive from a woman aged 40 to 50 who had recovered from COVID-19. CDR3s include the opening cysteine and the closing phenylalanine or tryptophan. D genes are given only for firm matches. A row's size may be missing; if present it is once, few, many or a size class.

>.|12|TRBJ1-2|TRBV7-2|.
CASSFYNYGYTF
TGTGCCAGCAGCTTTTATAACTATGGCTACACCTTC
>.|14|TRBJ2-1|TRBV6-5|TRBD1
CASSRGQGGNEQFF
TGTGCCAGCAGCCGGGGACAGGGTGGGAATGAGCAGTTCTTC
>.|16|TRBJ2-1|TRBV7-9|TRBD2
CASSFIPGLVPLEQFF
TGTGCCAGCAGCTTCATACCGGGACTAGTCCCATTGGAGCAGTTCTTC
>.|14|TRBJ2-1|TRBV6-5|.
CASSRAGNYNEQFF
TGTGCCAGCAGCCGAGCAGGGAACTACAATGAGCAGTTCTTC
>.|16|TRBJ1-5|TRBV4-3|TRBD1
CASSQGTGGLNQPQHF
TGCGCCAGCAGCCAAGGGACAGGGGGCCTCAATCAGCCCCAGCATTTT
>.|15|TRBJ2-2|TRBV19|TRBD2
CASSLDGRITGELFF
TGTGCCAGTAGTTTGGACGGGAGGATCACCGGGGAGCTGTTTTTT
>.|15|TRBJ2-3|TRBV5-1|TRBD2
CASSVSGRGSDTQYF
TGCGCCAGCAGTGTCAGCGGGAGAGGATCAGATACGCAGTATTTT
>.|12|TRBJ2-7|TRBV6-2/TRBV6-3|.
CASSSWPYEQYF
TGTGCCAGCAGTTCCTGGCCCTACGAGCAGTACTTC
>.|15|TRBJ1-4|TRBV25-1|TRBD1
CASSELTGDNEKLFF
TGTGCCAGCAGTGAGCTGACAGGGGACAATGAAAAACTGTTTTTT
>.|15|TRBJ2-1|TRBV19|TRBD2
CASAGTSGGRLEQFF
TGTGCCAGTGCCGGGACTAGCGGGGGACGGCTTGAGCAGTTCTTC
>.|13|TRBJ1-6|TRBV6-5|TRBD1
CASGDRSGSPLHF
TGTGCCAGCGGGGACAGGTCGGGATCACCCCTCCACTTT
>.|15|TRBJ2-7|TRBV19|TRBD2
CASSIGTSGSYEQYF
TGTGCCAGTAGTATCGGGACTAGCGGGTCCTACGAGCAGTACTTC
>.|14|TRBJ2-5|TRBV19|.
CASSYQGGWETQYF
TGTGCCAGTAGTTATCAGGGTGGATGGGAGACCCAGTACTTC
>.|23|TRBJ2-7|TRBV28|TRBD2
CASSLGFLLAGDVKRRLGYEQYF
TGTGCCAGCAGTTTAGGGTTTTTACTAGCGGGGGACGTTAAAAGGCGACTTGGCTACGAGCAGTACTTC
>.|13|TRBJ1-2|TRBV19|.
CASSLISGYGYTF
TGTGCCAGTAGTTTAATATCGGGCTATGGCTACACCTTC
>.|15|TRBJ1-5|TRBV19|.
CASSIRHQGNQPQHF
TGTGCCAGTAGTATACGGCATCAGGGCAATCAGCCCCAGCATTTT
>few|13|TRBJ1-4|TRBV2|.
CASTGGPNEKLFF
TGTGCCAGCACGGGGGGCCCTAATGAAAAACTGTTTTTT
>few|18|TRBJ2-6|TRBV7-6|.
CASSLPSGEPTGANVLTF
TGTGCCAGCAGCTTACCGTCCGGGGAACCCACTGGGGCCAACGTCCTGACTTTC
>.|11|TRBJ1-2|TRBV11-3|TRBD1
CASSLRQGATF
TGTGCCAGCAGCCTCCGACAGGGAGCTACCTTC
>once|14|TRBJ2-3|TRBV7-2|.
CASSLAGVTDTQYF
TGTGCCAGCAGCTTAGCGGGAGTGACAGATACGCAGTATTTT
>.|16|TRBJ2-1|TRBV3-1/TRBV3-2|.
CASSQVGGAYRNEQFF
TGTGCCAGCAGCCAAGTGGGGGGGGCATATAGGAATGAGCAGTTCTTC
>.|14|TRBJ1-2|TRBV7-2|.
CASSSSGANYGYTF
TGTGCCAGCAGCTCCTCGGGAGCTAACTATGGCTACACCTTC
>.|18|TRBJ2-5|TRBV6-2/TRBV6-3|TRBD2
CASSYSPPSGISQETQYF
TGTGCCAGCAGTTACTCCCCCCCTAGCGGGATAAGCCAAGAGACCCAGTACTTC
>.|15|TRBJ2-2|TRBV19|.
CASSIDTGRTGELFF
TGTGCCAGTAGTATTGATACAGGGAGAACCGGGGAGCTGTTTTTT
>.|13|TRBJ1-1|TRBV7-2|TRBD1
CASSADRLAEAFF
TGTGCCAGCAGCGCGGACAGGCTCGCTGAAGCTTTCTTT
>few|16|TRBJ1-5|TRBV7-2|TRBD1
CASSSSRGTTWQPQHF
TGTGCCAGCAGCTCCTCCAGGGGGACGACGTGGCAGCCCCAGCATTTT
>.|15|TRBJ2-7|TRBV19|.
CASSITGGPSYEQYF
TGTGCCAGTAGTATAACGGGGGGCCCTTCCTACGAGCAGTACTTC
>.|15|TRBJ2-3|TRBV12-5|.
CASGLNPGAVDTQYF
TGTGCTAGTGGTTTGAACCCAGGGGCTGTAGATACGCAGTATTTT
>.|16|TRBJ2-1|TRBV9|TRBD2
CASSLQSGRSYNEQFF
TGTGCCAGCAGCTTGCAAAGCGGGAGGTCCTACAATGAGCAGTTCTTC